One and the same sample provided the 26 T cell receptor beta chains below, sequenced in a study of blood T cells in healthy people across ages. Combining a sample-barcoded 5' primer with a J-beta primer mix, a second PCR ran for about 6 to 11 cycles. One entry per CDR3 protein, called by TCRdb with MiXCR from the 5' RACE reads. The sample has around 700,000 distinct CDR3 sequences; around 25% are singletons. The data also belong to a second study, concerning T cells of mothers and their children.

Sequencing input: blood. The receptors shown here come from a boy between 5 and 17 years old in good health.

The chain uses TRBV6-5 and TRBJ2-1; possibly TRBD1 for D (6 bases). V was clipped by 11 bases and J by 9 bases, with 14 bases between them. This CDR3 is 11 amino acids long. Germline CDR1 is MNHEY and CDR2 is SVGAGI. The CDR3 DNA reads TGTGCCGCCCGACAGGCCAGTGAGCAGTTCTTC. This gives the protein CAARQASEQFF.

The CDR3 sequence is CASSFPADTGELFF. CDR3 bases: TGTGCCAGCAGTTTTCCCGCGGACACCGGGGAGCTGTTTTTT. The chain joins TRBV28 to TRBJ2-2, with D unresolved. Between the trimmed V and J ends, which lost 3 bases and 3 bases, there was a span of 8 bases. Germline CDR1 and CDR2: MDHEN and SYDVKM. The CDR3 extends over 14 amino acids.

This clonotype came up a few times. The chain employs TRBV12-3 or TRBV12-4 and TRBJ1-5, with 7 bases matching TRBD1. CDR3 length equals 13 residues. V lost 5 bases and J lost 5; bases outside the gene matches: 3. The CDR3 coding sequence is TGTGCCAGCAGTCCCGGACAGGATCAGCCCCAGCATTTT. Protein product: CASSPGQDQPQHF.

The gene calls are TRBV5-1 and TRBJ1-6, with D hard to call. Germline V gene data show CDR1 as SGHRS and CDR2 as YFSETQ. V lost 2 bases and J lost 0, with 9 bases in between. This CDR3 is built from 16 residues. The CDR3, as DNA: TGCGCCAGCAGCTTTATGGGTTTCTCCTATAATTCACCCCTCCACTTT. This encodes CASSFMGFSYNSPLHF.

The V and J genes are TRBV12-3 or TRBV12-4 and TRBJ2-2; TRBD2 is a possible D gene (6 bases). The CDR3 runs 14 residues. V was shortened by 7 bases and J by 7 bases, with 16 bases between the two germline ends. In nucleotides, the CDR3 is TGTGCCAGCACCCGGGACTCGGCTTTCGGGGAGCTGTTTTTT. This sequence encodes CASTRDSAFGELFF.

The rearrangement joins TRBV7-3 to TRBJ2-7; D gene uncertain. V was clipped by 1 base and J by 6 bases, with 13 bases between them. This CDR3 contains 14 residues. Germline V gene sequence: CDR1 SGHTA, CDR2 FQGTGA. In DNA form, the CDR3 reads TGTGCCAGCAGCTTAATAGGTGGTAGCCGCGAGCAGTACTTC. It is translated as CASSLIGGSREQYF.

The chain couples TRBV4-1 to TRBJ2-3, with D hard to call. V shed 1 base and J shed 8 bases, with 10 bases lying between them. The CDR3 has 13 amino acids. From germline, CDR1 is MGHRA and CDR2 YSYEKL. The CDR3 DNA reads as TGCGCCAGCAGCCAAGGAGTGTCGGGTACGCAGTATTTT. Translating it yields CASSQGVSGTQYF.

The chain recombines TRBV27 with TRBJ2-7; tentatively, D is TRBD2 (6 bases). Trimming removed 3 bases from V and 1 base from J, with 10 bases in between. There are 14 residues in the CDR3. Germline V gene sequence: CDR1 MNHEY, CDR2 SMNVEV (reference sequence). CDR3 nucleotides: TGTGCCAGCAGTTTTAGGACTACATCCTACGAGCAGTACTTC. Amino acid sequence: CASSFRTTSYEQYF.

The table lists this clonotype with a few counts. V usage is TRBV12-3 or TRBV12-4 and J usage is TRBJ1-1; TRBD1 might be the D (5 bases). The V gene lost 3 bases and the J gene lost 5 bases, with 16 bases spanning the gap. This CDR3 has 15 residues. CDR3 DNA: TGTGCCAGCAGTTTGAAAGGCCGGGGCCAAACTGAAGCTTTCTTT. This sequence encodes CASSLKGRGQTEAFF.

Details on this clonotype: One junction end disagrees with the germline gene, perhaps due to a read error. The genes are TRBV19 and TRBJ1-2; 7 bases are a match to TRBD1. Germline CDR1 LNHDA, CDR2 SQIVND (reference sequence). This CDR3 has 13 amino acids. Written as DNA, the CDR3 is TGTGCCACCAACAGGGGAAAGGACTATGTCTACACCTTC. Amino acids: CATNRGKDYVYTF.

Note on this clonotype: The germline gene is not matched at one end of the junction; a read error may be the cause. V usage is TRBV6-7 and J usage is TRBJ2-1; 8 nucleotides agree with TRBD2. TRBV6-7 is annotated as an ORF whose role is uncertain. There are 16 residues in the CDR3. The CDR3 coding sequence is TGTGCCAGCAGTCACTCTCTAGCGGGCCTATACAATGAGCAGTTCTTC. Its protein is CASSHSLAGLYNEQFF.

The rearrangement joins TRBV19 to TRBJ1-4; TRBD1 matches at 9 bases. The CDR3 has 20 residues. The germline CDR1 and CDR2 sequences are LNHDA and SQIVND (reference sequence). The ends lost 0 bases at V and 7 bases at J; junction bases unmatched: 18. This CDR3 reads CASSIEPASGTGLVFEKLFF. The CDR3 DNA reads TGTGCCAGTAGTATAGAGCCCGCGTCCGGGACAGGGCTGGTTTTTGAAAAACTGTTTTTT.

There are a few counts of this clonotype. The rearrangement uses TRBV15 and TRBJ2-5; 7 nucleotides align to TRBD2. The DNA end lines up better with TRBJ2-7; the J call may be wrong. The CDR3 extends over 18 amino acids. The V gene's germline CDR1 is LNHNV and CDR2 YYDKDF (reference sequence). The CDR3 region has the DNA TGTGCCACCAGCAGAGATCGCCCAGGGAGGGCTATTGGGTACGAGCAGTACTTC. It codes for CATSRDRPGRAIGYEQYF.

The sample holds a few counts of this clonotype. CDR3 DNA sequence: TGTGCCAGCAGCCTACAGACGCTAGCGGGGGAGGATACGCAGTATTTT. Its translation is CASSLQTLAGEDTQYF. This chain links TRBV3-1 with TRBJ2-3; 10 nucleotides match TRBD2. CDR1 is LGHDT and CDR2 is YNNKEL in the germline V gene (reference sequence). The CDR3 has 16 amino acids. V shed 4 bases, J shed 6 bases, and the junction held 10 bases outside the gene matches.

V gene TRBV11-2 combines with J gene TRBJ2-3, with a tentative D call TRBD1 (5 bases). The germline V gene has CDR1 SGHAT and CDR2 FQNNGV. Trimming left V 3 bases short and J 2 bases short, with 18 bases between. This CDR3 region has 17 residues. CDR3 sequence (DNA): TGTGCCAGCAGCTTGGTTATGGTGGGGCGATACACAGATACGCAGTATTTT. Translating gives CASSLVMVGRYTDTQYF.

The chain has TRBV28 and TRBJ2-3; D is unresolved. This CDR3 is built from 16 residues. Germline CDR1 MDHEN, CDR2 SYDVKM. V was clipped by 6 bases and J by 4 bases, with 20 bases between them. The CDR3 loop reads CASRTRRGGSADTQYF. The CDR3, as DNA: TGTGCCAGCAGGACCCGACGAGGTGGGTCTGCAGATACGCAGTATTTT.

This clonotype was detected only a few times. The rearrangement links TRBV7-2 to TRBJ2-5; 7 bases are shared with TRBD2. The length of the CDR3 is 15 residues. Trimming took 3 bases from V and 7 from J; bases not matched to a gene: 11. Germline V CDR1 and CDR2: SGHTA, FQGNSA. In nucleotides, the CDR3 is TGTGCCAGCAGCTTGGGGGGGTTGGGTGGAGGGACCCAGTACTTC. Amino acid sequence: CASSLGGLGGGTQYF.

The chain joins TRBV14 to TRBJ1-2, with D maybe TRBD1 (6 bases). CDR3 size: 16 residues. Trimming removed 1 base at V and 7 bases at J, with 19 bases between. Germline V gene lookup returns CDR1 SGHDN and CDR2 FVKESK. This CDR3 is CASSQGGQGMQVGYTF. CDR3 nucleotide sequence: TGTGCCAGCAGCCAAGGAGGTCAGGGGATGCAAGTTGGCTACACCTTC.

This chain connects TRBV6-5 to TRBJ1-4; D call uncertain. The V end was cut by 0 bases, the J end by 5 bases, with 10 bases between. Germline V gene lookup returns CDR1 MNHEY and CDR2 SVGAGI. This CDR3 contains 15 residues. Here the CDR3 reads CASSYSGGGNEKLFF. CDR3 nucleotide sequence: TGTGCCAGCAGTTACTCGGGCGGAGGAAATGAAAAACTGTTTTTT.

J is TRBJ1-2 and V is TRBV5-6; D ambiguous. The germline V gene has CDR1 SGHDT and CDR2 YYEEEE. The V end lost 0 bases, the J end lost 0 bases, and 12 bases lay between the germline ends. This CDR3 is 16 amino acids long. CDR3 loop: CASSLGGERSNYGYTF. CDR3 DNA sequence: TGTGCCAGCAGCTTGGGGGGAGAAAGGTCTAACTATGGCTACACCTTC.

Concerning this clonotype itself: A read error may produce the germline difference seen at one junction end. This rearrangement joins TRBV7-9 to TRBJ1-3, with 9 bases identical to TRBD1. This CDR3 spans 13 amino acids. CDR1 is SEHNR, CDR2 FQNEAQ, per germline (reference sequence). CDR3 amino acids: CATQGTGPAAPVF. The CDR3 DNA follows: TGTGCCACTCAGGGGACAGGGCCCGCGGCCCCTGTCTTT.

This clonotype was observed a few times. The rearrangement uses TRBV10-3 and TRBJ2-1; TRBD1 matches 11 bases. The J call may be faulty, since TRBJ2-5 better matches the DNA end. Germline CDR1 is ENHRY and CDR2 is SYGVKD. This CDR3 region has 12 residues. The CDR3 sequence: CATWTGGETQYF. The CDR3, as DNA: TGTGCCACCTGGACAGGGGGCGAGACCCAGTACTTC.

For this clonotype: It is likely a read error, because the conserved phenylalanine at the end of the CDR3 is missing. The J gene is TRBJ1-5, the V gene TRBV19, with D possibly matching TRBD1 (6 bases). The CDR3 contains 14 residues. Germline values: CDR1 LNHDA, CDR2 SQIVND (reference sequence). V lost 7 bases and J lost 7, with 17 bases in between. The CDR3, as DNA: TGTGCCAGTACCTCAAGGGGGGGGAGGCAGCCCCAGCATCTT. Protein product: CASTSRGGRQPQHL.

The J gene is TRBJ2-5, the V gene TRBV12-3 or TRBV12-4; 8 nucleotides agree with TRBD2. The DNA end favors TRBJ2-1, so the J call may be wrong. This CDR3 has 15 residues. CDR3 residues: CASSFGGGPGNEQFF. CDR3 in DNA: TGTGCCAGCAGTTTTGGCGGGGGGCCCGGGAATGAGCAGTTCTTC.

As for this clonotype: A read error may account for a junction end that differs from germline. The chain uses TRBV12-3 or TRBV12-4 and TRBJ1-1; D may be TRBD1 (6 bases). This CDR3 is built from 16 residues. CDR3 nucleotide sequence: TGTGCCGGCAGTTTGGATGCAGGGGCCAGGGGAGCTGAAGCTTTCTTT. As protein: CAGSLDAGARGAEAFF.

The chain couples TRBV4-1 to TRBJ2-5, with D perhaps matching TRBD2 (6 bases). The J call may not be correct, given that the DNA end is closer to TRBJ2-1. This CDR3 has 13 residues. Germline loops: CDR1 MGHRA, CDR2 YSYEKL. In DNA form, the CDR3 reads TGCGCCAGCAGCCAAGGACTAGTCTATGAGCAGTTCTTC. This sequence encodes CASSQGLVYEQFF.